The source of this T cell receptor (beta chain) is a study of blood T cell repertoires in COVID-19. For the study at large: Researchers got acute and convalescent COVID-19 samples from the United States, Italy and Spain. T cells, B-cell-depleted T cells, or PBMCs provided the cDNA or gDNA that served as material.

Generated by immunoSEQ multiplex PCR, the TCRdb table keeps only in-frame clones and is missing some. The table has over 250,000 clones, around 92% seen once; the top ten hold approximately 2%. Trimming removed 0 bases at V and 5 bases at J, with 10 bases between. Per germline, CDR1 LNHNV and CDR2 YYDKDF (reference sequence). The CDR3 is 14 amino acids. Everyone who took part was roughly 18 to 89 years old, and they came from about two dozen US areas. About this clone: The sample carries other DNA sequences with the same CDR3.

V and J are TRBV15 and TRBJ1-2, with unresolved D. Sample: PBMCs or T cells enriched from blood (not recorded which). The receptor comes from a woman aged 55-69 years who had recovered from COVID-19. In DNA, the CDR3 is TGTGCCACCAGCAGAGATCGGGTAGGATATGGCTACACCTTC. This gives the protein CATSRDRVGYGYTF.